Below, 18 T cell receptor beta chains from the same sample are listed, as sequenced in a study of cytotoxic CD8 clonotypes in ibrutinib-treated CLL. Assay: immunoSEQ multiplex PCR; the TCRdb copy retains only in-frame clones and omits some. The data hold tens of thousands of clones, with around three fifths observed a single time. Sequenced material: PBMCs, taken after 12 months of ibrutinib treatment. The receptors come from a human donor with chronic lymphocytic leukemia.

This clone has a count of ten or more. The genes are TRBV6-1 and TRBJ1-1; a possible D gene is TRBD1 (6 bases). Germline CDR1 MNHNS, CDR2 SASEGT. The CDR3 is 13 residues long. Trimming removed 4 bases at V and 6 bases at J, with 12 bases between. The CDR3 is CASSVTGYAEAFF. DNA of the CDR3: TGTGCCAGCAGTGTTACAGGGTACGCTGAAGCTTTCTTT.

The chain links TRBV28 to TRBJ1-2; D is possibly TRBD1 (6 bases). Germline CDR1 is MDHEN and CDR2 is SYDVKM. Between the trimmed V and J ends, which lost 3 bases and 8 bases, there was a span of 22 bases. The CDR3 loop spans 16 amino acids. CDR3 in DNA: TGTGCCAGCAGTTTTAGGTTTCGGGGGCCGCTTGTGGGCTACACCTTC. Protein sequence: CASSFRFRGPLVGYTF.

This clone showed up just a few times. This chain joins TRBV7-9 and TRBJ2-1; D gene ambiguous. Germline lookup yields CDR1 SEHNR and CDR2 FQNEAQ (reference sequence). The V end was cut by 3 bases, the J end by 8 bases, with 5 bases between. The CDR3 is made up of 11 amino acids. Here the CDR3 reads CASSLPDEQFF. CDR3 nucleotide sequence: TGTGCCAGCAGCTTGCCCGATGAGCAGTTCTTC.

The rearrangement uses TRBV4-2 and TRBJ2-2; 8 nucleotides match TRBD2. Per germline, CDR1 LGHNA and CDR2 YNFKEQ. This CDR3 has 17 residues. Unmatched junction bases numbered 3, after V lost 0 bases and J lost 0 bases. The CDR3 here is CASSQDTGGANTGELFF. CDR3 coding DNA: TGTGCCAGCAGCCAAGATACCGGGGGGGCGAACACCGGGGAGCTGTTTTTT.

The V and J genes are TRBV18 and TRBJ2-5; no clear D. This CDR3 has 14 amino acids. The V end lost 2 bases, the J end lost 4 bases, and 11 bases lay between the germline ends. CDR1 and CDR2 from the germline V gene are KGHSH and LQKENI. The CDR3 DNA is TGTGCCAGCTCACCAGGAGTTCGTCCAGAGACCCAGTACTTC. The encoded protein is CASSPGVRPETQYF.

This clone turned up a few times. The V and J genes are TRBV5-1 and TRBJ1-2; tentative D call: TRBD1 (6 bases). The CDR3 has 13 residues. The V and J ends lost 2 bases and 6 bases respectively, with 11 bases between them. Germline CDR1 is SGHRS and CDR2 is YFSETQ. CDR3 protein: CASSFSGADGYTF. CDR3 DNA sequence: TGCGCCAGCAGCTTCTCGGGGGCTGATGGCTACACCTTC.

The chain is built from TRBV29-1 and TRBJ1-5; D ambiguous. The CDR3 is 13 residues long. V lost 7 bases to trimming and J lost 8 bases, with 18 bases between them. CDR1 and CDR2 from the germline V gene are SQVTM and ANQGSEA. The CDR3 region has the DNA TGCAGCGCTCTGGCGGGCGGGAAAGAGCCCCAGCATTTT. Translation: CSALAGGKEPQHF.

This clone was picked up a small number of times. The V gene is TRBV28, the J gene TRBJ1-1; D unresolved. V lost 7 bases and J 3 bases, leaving 9 bases between the germline ends. CDR1 and CDR2 from the germline V gene are MDHEN and SYDVKM. The CDR3 has 12 residues. CDR3 in amino acids: CASTFSHTEAFF. CDR3 in DNA: TGTGCCAGCACCTTCTCCCACACTGAAGCTTTCTTT.

The chain joins TRBV5-1 to TRBJ2-1, with 7 bases lining up with TRBD1. Germline V gives CDR1 SGHRS, CDR2 YFSETQ. The CDR3 has 13 residues. V shed 4 bases and J 8 bases; nucleotides not matched to a gene: 6. The DNA of the CDR3 is TGCGCCAGCAGCACCCTAGGGGGCGATGAGCAGTTCTTC. This encodes CASSTLGGDEQFF.

V usage is TRBV7-2 and J usage is TRBJ2-7, with 9 nucleotides matching TRBD1. The CDR3 runs 15 residues. Trimming at V came to 4 bases and at J to 0 bases, leaving 4 bases not matched to a gene. Germline V gene data show CDR1 as SGHTA and CDR2 as FQGNSA. Here the CDR3 DNA reads TGTGCCAGCAGCTGGGACAGGGCATCCTCCTACGAGCAGTACTTC. Its protein is CASSWDRASSYEQYF. Full variable domain (missing parts from reference TRBV7-2 and TRBJ2-7): GAGVSQSPSNKVTEKGKDVELRCDPISGHTALYWYRQSLGQGLEFLIYFQGNSAPDKSGLPSDRFSAERTGGSVSTLTIQRTQQEDSAVYLCASSWDRASSYEQYFGPGTRLTVT.

This clone appeared a single time. The chain carries TRBV7-2 and TRBJ2-1, with a weak D call TRBD1 (7 bases). The CDR3 is 15 residues long. The germline V and J ends were trimmed by 5 bases and 5 bases, with 16 bases remaining between them. The germline gives CDR1 SGHTA, CDR2 FQGNSA. CDR3 in amino acids: CASSVAGTVNNEQFF. CDR3 nucleotide sequence: TGTGCCAGCAGCGTGGCGGGGACAGTCAACAATGAGCAGTTCTTC. The full variable domain, with the rest looked up from reference TRBV7-2 and TRBJ2-1, is GAGVSQSPSNKVTEKGKDVELRCDPISGHTALYWYRQSLGQGLEFLIYFQGNSAPDKSGLPSDRFSAERTGGSVSTLTIQRTQQEDSAVYLCASSVAGTVNNEQFFGPGTRLTVL.

This clone was seen many times. V and J are TRBV19 and TRBJ1-1, with TRBD1 matching 7 bases. Germline lookup yields CDR1 LNHDA and CDR2 SQIVND (reference sequence). The CDR3 contains 14 residues. The junction had 9 bases not matched to a gene; V was cut back by 5 bases and J by 6 bases. The CDR3 loop reads CASSAKTGVAEAFF. CDR3 coding DNA: TGTGCCAGTAGTGCAAAAACAGGGGTTGCTGAAGCTTTCTTT. The full variable domain, its missing parts supplied by reference TRBV19 and TRBJ1-1, is DGGITQSPKYLFRKEGQNVTLSCEQNLNHDAMYWYRQDPGQGLRLIYYSQIVNDFQKGDIAEGYSVSREKKESFPLTVTSAQKNPTAFYLCASSAKTGVAEAFFGQGTRLTVV.

V usage is TRBV10-3 and J usage is TRBJ2-1; 7 bases agree with TRBD2. V trimming: 4 bases; J trimming: 3 bases; junction bases outside the gene matches: 3. The CDR3 runs 14 residues. Germline CDR1 reads ENHRY; CDR2 reads SYGVKD. CDR3 residues: CAISGLADYNEQFF. CDR3 in DNA: TGTGCCATCAGTGGCCTAGCGGACTACAATGAGCAGTTCTTC.

The sample holds a few counts of this clone. The chain recombines TRBV6-8 with TRBJ1-5, with a tentative D call TRBD1 (6 bases). CDR1 and CDR2 from the germline V gene are MNHGY and SAAAGT. The germline V and J ends were trimmed by 10 bases and 9 bases, with 22 bases remaining between them. The CDR3 loop spans 14 amino acids. The CDR3 sequence: CATFPRQVSWPQHF. The CDR3, as DNA: TGTGCCACCTTCCCTAGACAGGTCTCATGGCCCCAGCATTTT.

The V call is TRBV7-9, the J call TRBJ1-3; D is unclear. The length of the CDR3 is 11 residues. The germline CDR1 and CDR2 sequences are SEHNR and FQNEAQ (reference sequence). Trimming cost V 4 bases and J 2 bases, with 0 bases left between them. CDR3 sequence: CASSSGNTIYF. The CDR3 DNA reads TGTGCCAGCAGCTCTGGAAACACCATATATTTT.

V is TRBV29-1 and J is TRBJ1-2; the D gene is possibly TRBD1 (6 bases). The CDR3 covers 18 residues. Trimming pared 4 bases from V and 4 bases from J, leaving 28 bases between. CDR1 and CDR2 (germline): SQVTM, ANQGSEA. The CDR3 loop reads CSVAKSALTGALAYGYTF. CDR3 coding DNA: TGCAGCGTTGCCAAAAGCGCCCTGACAGGAGCCCTCGCCTATGGCTACACCTTC.

The CDR3 DNA reads as TGCAGCGTTGCGGTAGTGGAGACCCAGTACTTC. Its protein is CSVAVVETQYF. The chain combines TRBV29-1 with TRBJ2-5; D not certain. This CDR3 comprises 11 residues. The V end was cut by 4 bases, the J end by 5 bases, with 8 bases between. Germline loops: CDR1 SQVTM, CDR2 ANQGSEA.

This clone was seen more than once but under ten times. The CDR3 loop is CASSLGSNQPQHF. CDR3 coding DNA: TGTGCCAGCAGCTTGGGGAGCAATCAGCCCCAGCATTTT. V and J are TRBV6-5 and TRBJ1-5, with D hard to call. V gave up 6 bases and J gave up 1 base, with 7 bases separating them. The germline gives CDR1 MNHEY, CDR2 SVGAGI. This CDR3 region has 13 residues.